The sequence of this T cell receptor beta chain was determined in a study of control samples from healthy donors and cancer patients. The protocol was immunoSEQ multiplex PCR, while the TCRdb copy is restricted to in-frame clones and leaves out a portion. The profile shows 150,000 to 200,000 clones, approximately 94% of them singletons. This clone was detected only once. The CDR3 runs to 14 residues. V lost 0 bases and J lost 6, with 9 bases in between. The germline gives CDR1 LGHNA, CDR2 YSLEER. V is TRBV4-3 and J is TRBJ1-5, with TRBD1 as a possible D gene (6 bases). Sequenced: blood. The source is a woman in her thirties or forties in good health. Written as DNA, the CDR3 is TGCGCCAGCAGCCAAGACAGGGGTGGTCAGCCCCAGCATTTT. It codes for CASSQDRGGQPQHF.